This TCR beta chain originates from a study of blood T cell repertoires in COVID-19. About the research overall: Collection of acute and convalescent COVID-19 samples took place in the United States, Italy and Spain. T cells, B-cell-depleted T cells, or PBMCs supplied cDNA or gDNA.

The study drew participants aged about 18 to 89 years from 20 to 30 US areas. Germline trimming cut 4 bases from V and 3 bases from J; bases unmatched to any gene: 8. CDR3 length: 16 amino acids. Profiled with immunoSEQ multiplex PCR; TCRdb holds only in-frame clones, not every one. The sample lists about 200,000 clones; approximately 86% were seen once. The origin of this receptor is a woman aged 60-70 years with acute COVID-19. This chain connects TRBV5-3 to TRBJ2-3; the match to TRBD2 covers 10 bases. TRBV5-3 is an ORF, with its function uncertain. Material for sequencing was PBMCs or T cells enriched from blood (not recorded which). The CDR3 nucleotides read TGTGCCAGAAGCCAGATTAGCGGGAGGATGACAGATACGCAGTATTTT. Its protein product is CARSQISGRMTDTQYF.